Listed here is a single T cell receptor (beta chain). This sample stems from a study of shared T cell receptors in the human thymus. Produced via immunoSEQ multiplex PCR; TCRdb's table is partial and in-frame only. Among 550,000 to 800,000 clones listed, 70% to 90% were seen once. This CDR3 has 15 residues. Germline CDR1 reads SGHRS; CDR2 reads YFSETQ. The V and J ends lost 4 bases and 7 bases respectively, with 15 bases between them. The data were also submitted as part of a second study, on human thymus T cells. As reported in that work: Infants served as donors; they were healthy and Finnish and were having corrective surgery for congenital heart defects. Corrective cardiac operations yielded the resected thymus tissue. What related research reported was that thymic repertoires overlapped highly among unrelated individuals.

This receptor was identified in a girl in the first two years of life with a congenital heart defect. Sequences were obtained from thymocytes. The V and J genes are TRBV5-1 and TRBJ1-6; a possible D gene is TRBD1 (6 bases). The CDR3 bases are TGCGCCAGCAGCCCGGAGACAGGTAGAAATTCACCCCTCCACTTT. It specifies CASSPETGRNSPLHF.